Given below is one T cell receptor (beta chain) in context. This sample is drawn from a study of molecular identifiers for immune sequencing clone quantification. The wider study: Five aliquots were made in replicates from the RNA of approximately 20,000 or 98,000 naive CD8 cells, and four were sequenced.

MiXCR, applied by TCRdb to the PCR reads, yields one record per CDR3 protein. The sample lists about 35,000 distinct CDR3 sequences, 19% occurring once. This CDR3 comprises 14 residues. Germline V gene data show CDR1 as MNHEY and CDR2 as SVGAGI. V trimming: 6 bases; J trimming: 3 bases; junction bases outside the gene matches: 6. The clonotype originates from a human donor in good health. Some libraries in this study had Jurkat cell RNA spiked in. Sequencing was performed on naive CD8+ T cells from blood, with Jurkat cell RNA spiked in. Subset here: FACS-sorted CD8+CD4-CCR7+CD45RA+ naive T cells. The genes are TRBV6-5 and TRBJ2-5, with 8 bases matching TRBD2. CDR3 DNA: TGTGCCAGCAGCCGACGGGGGGGGGAAGAGACCCAGTACTTC. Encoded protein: CASSRRGGEETQYF.